The present T cell receptor beta chain was sequenced within a study of T-cell memory formation after mild COVID-19. Whole-study results and caveats: Later expanders leaned CD4+, whereas clones that contracted between day 15 and 85 were balanced CD4/CD8. Several responding clones turned up in pre-infection memory, indicating that cross-reactive memory may have taken part. Of the contracting clones, CD4+ ones lay mainly in CM and EM, and CD8+ ones in EMRA.

This clonotype has just a few counts. What it binds is not known. In germline, CDR1 is SQVTM, CDR2 ANQGSEA. V lost 7 bases to trimming and J lost 5 bases, with 9 bases between them. The CDR3 has 11 amino acids. TCRdb called the 5' RACE reads again in MiXCR, with one record for every CDR3 protein. Here the sample spans a few hundred thousand distinct CDR3 sequences, roughly 21% being singletons. The specimen sequenced was PBMCs or a T cell subset sorted from them (not recorded which). The chain uses TRBV29-1 and TRBJ2-1; the D is unclear. The TCR sequence derives from an adult woman who had mild COVID-19 (a few samples of this study predate the infection). Cell type and time point are not known. CDR3 loop: CSDRLNNEQFF. The CDR3, as DNA: TGCAGCGATAGACTCAACAATGAGCAGTTCTTC.